This TCR beta chain comes out of a study of molecular identifiers for immune sequencing clone quantification. Study-wide results and caveats: Barcode-sharing identical TCR molecules could underestimate highly expanded clone sizes. The study found clones above 20 RNA copies held over 99% of effector molecules and under 1% in naive cells.

Trimming took 3 bases from V and 4 from J, leaving 12 bases between them. The CDR3 contains 14 residues. CDR1 and CDR2 from the germline V gene are LNHDA and SQIVND (reference sequence). TCRdb redid the calling of the PCR reads with MiXCR, one entry per CDR3 protein. The table has hundreds of thousands of distinct CDR3 sequences, 15% to 20% seen once; the top ten hold about 0.9%. With 10%, 30% or 50% of RNA, about 17,000 to 1,000,000 naive CD8 T cells were sequenced. The table lists this clonotype with many counts. As yet, its antigen is unknown. The clonotype was recovered from a human donor in good health. Some libraries in this study had Jurkat cell RNA spiked in. Sequencing was done on a sample of naive CD8+ T cells from blood, with Jurkat cell RNA spiked in. As for subset: FACS-sorted CD8+CD4-CCR7+CD45RA+ naive T cells. The chain has TRBV19 and TRBJ1-2; unclear D gene. This CDR3 reads CASSIRADPYGYTF. The CDR3 DNA reads as TGTGCCAGTAGTATTAGGGCAGATCCCTATGGCTACACCTTC. The full variable domain, in which reference TRBV19 and TRBJ1-2 provide the parts outside the CDR3, is DGGITQSPKYLFRKEGQNVTLSCEQNLNHDAMYWYRQDPGQGLRLIYYSQIVNDFQKGDIAEGYSVSREKKESFPLTVTSAQKNPTAFYLCASSIRADPYGYTFGSGTRLTVV.